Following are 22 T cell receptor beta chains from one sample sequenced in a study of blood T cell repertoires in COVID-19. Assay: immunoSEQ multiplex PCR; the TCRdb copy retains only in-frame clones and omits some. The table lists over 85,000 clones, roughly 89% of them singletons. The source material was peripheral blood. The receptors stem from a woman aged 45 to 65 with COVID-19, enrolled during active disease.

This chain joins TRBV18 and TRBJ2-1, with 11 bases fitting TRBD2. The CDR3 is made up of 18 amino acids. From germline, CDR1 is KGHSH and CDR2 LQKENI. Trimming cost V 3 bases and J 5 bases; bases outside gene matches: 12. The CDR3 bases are TGTGCCAGCTCACCGGACAGAAGGACTAGCGGGTCCAACAATGAGCAGTTCTTC. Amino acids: CASSPDRRTSGSNNEQFF. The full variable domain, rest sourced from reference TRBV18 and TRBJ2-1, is NAGVMQNPRHLVRRRGQEARLRCSPMKGHSHVYWYRQLPEEGLKFMVYLQKENIIDESGMPKERFSAEFPKEGPSILRIQQVVRGDSAAYFCASSPDRRTSGSNNEQFFGPGTRLTVL.

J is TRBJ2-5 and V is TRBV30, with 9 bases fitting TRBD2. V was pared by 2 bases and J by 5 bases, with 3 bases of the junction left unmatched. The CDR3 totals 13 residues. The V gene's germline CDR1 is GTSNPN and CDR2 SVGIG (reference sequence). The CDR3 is CAWSTLAGETQYF. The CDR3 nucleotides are TGTGCCTGGAGTACCCTAGCGGGGGAGACCCAGTACTTC. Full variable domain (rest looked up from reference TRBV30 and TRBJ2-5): SQTIHQWPATLVQPVGSPLSLECTVEGTSNPNLYWYRQAAGRGLQLLFYSVGIGQISSEVPQNLSASRPQDRQFILSSKKLLLSDSGFYLCAWSTLAGETQYFGPGTRLLVL.

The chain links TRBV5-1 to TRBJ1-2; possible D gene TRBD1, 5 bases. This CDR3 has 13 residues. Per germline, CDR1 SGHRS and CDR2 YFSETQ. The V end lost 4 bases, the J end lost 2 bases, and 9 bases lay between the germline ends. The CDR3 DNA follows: TGCGCCAGCAGCATCCAGGGAAACTATGGCTACACCTTC. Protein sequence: CASSIQGNYGYTF.

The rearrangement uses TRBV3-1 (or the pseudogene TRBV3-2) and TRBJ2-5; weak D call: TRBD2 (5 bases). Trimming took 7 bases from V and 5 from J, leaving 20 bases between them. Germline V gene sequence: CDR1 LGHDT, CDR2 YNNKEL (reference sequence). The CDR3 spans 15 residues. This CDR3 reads CASTTDLLERETQYF. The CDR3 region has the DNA TGTGCCAGCACCACGGACCTTCTTGAGCGGGAGACCCAGTACTTC.

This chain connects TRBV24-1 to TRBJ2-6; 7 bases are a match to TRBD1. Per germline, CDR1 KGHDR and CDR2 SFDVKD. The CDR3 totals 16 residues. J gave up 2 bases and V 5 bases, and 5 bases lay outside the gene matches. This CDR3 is CATSATDRAGANVLTF. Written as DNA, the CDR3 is TGTGCCACCAGTGCAACCGACAGGGCTGGGGCCAACGTCCTGACTTTC.

CDR3 nucleotide sequence: TGTGCCATCAGTGAGTTTGGCCAGGGTTATGTGTTCACTGAAGCTTTCTTT. Protein product: CAISEFGQGYVFTEAFF. This chain connects TRBV10-3 to TRBJ1-1, with D possibly TRBD1 on 5 matching bases. V gave up 1 base and J gave up 4 bases, with 19 bases separating them. CDR1 is ENHRY and CDR2 is SYGVKD in the germline V gene. The CDR3 length is 17 residues.

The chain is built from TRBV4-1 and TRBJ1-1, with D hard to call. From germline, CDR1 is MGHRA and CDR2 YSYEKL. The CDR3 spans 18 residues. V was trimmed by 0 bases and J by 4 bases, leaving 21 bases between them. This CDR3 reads CASSQEAPRAGEGTEAFF. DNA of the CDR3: TGCGCCAGCAGCCAAGAGGCTCCTCGGGCGGGCGAGGGCACTGAAGCTTTCTTT.

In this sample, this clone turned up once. CDR3 nucleotide sequence: TGTGCCAGCAGCTTCCGGACTAGCACAGATACGCAGTATTTT. Translation gives CASSFRTSTDTQYF. The rearrangement links TRBV11-2 to TRBJ2-3, with a weak D call TRBD2 (5 bases). Germline V lookup: CDR1 SGHAT, CDR2 FQNNGV. The ends were cut back, 3 bases at V and 0 bases at J, with 7 bases in the middle. This CDR3 has 14 amino acids.

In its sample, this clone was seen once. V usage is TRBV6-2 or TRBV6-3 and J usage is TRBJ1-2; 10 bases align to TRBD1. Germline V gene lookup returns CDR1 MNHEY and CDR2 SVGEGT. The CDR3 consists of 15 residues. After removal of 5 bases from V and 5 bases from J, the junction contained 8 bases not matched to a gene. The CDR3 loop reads CASSLDRDRGYGYTF. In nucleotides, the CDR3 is TGTGCCAGCAGTCTCGACCGGGACAGGGGTTATGGCTACACCTTC.

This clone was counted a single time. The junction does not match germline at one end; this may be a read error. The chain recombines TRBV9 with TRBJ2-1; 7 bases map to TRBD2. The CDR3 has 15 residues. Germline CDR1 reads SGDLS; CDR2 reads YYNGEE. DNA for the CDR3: TGTGCCAGCAGCGACACTAGCGCTCTCACTAATGAACAGTTCTTC. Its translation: CASSDTSALTNEQFF.

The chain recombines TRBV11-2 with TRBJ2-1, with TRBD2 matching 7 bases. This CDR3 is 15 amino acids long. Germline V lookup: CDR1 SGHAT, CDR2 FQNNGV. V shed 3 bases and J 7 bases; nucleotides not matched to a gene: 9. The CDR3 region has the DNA TGTGCCAGCAGCTTTGGGGGGGGTATCACGAATGAGCAGTTCTTC. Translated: CASSFGGGITNEQFF.

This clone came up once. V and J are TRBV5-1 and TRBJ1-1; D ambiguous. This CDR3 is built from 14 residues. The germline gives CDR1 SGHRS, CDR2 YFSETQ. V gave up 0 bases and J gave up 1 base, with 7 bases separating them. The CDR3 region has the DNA TGCGCCAGCAGCTTGGACCCCAGGAACACTGAAGCTTTCTTT. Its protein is CASSLDPRNTEAFF.

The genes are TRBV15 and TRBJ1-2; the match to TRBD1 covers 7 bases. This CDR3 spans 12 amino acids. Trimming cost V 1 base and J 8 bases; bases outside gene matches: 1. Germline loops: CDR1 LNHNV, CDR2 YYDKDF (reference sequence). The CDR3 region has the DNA TGTGCCACCAGCAGAGGACAGGGAGGCTACACCTTC. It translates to CATSRGQGGYTF. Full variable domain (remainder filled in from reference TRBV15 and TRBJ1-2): DAMVIQNPRYQVTQFGKPVTLSCSQTLNHNVMYWYQQKSSQAPKLLFHYYDKDFNNEADTPDNFQSRRPNTSFCFLDIRSPGLGDTAMYLCATSRGQGGYTFGSGTRLTVV.

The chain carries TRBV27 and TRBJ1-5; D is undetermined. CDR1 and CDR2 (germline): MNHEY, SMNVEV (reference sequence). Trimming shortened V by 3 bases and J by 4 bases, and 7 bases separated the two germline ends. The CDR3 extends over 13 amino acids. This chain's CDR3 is CASSFWANQPQHF. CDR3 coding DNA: TGTGCCAGCAGTTTCTGGGCAAATCAGCCCCAGCATTTT.

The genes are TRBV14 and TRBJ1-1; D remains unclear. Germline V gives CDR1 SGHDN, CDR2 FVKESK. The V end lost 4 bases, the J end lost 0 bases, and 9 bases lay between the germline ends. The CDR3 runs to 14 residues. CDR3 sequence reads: CASSPTAMNTEAFF. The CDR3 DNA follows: TGTGCCAGCAGCCCCACAGCTATGAACACTGAAGCTTTCTTT. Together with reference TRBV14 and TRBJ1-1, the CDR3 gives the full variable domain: EAGVTQFPSHSVIEKGQTVTLRCDPISGHDNLYWYRRVMGKEIKFLLHFVKESKQDESGMPNNRFLAERTGGTYSTLKVQPAELEDSGVYFCASSPTAMNTEAFFGQGTRLTVV.

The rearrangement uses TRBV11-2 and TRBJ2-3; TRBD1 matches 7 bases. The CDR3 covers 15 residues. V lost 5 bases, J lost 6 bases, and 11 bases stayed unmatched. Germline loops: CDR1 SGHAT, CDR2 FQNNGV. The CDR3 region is CASSQTGAAGDTQYF. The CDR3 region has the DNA TGTGCCAGCAGCCAAACAGGGGCGGCAGGGGATACGCAGTATTTT.

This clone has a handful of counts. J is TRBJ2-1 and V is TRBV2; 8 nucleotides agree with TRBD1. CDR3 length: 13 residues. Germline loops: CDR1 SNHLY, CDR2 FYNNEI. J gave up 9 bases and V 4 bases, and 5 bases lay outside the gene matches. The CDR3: CASSGQGTGEQFF. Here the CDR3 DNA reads TGTGCCAGCAGTGGACAGGGGACCGGTGAGCAGTTCTTC.

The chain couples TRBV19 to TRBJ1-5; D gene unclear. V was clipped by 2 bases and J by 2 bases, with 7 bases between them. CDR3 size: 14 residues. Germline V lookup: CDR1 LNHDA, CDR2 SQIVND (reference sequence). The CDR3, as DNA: TGTGCCAGTAGTATATTGGGAGGCAATCAGCCCCAGCATTTT. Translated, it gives CASSILGGNQPQHF. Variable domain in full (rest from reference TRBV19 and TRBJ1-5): DGGITQSPKYLFRKEGQNVTLSCEQNLNHDAMYWYRQDPGQGLRLIYYSQIVNDFQKGDIAEGYSVSREKKESFPLTVTSAQKNPTAFYLCASSILGGNQPQHFGDGTRLSIL.

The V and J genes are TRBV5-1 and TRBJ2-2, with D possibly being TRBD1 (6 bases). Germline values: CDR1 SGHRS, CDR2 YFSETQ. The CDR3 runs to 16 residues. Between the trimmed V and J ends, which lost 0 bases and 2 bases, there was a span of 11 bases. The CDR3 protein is CASSLVRGINTGELFF. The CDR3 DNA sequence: TGCGCCAGCAGCTTGGTCAGGGGAATCAACACCGGGGAGCTGTTTTTT.

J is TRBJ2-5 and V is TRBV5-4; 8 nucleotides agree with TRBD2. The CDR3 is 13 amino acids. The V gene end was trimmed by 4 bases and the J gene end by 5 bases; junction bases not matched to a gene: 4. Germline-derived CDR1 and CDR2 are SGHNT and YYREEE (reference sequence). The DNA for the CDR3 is TGTGCCAGCAGCCCCCGGGGGGGTGAGACCCAGTACTTC. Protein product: CASSPRGGETQYF.

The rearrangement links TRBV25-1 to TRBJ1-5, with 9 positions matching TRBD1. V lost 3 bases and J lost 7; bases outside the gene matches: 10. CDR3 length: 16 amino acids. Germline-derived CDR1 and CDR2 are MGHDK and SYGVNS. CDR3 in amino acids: CASSEDPGTGSQPQHF. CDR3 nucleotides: TGTGCCAGCAGTGAGGACCCCGGGACAGGGTCACAGCCCCAGCATTTT.

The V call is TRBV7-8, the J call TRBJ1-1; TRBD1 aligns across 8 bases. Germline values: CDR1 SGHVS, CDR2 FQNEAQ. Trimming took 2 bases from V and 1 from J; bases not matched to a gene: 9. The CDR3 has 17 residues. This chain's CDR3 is CASSLPMRDRSNTEAFF. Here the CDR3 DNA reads TGTGCCAGCAGCTTACCTATGAGGGACAGGTCGAACACTGAAGCTTTCTTT.